This T cell receptor (beta chain) was sequenced during a study of human T cells and chemical hapten exposure (dated by TCRdb to about 2021). Background for the entire study: For sensitization, 2% DPC in acetone was applied to a roughly 2 cm by roughly 2 cm area of upper inner arm skin. Throughout the approximately 22-week study period, patients were also given weekly therapeutic DPC doses on the scalp. Patch testing on the upper back used Finn chambers containing 0.01% DPC, with scoring done after 6 days according to International Contact Dermatitis Research Group standards. Alopecia areata with under or over 50% scalp involvement, alopecia totalis and alopecia universalis were represented in the patient cohort, which was mostly female. The libraries were sequenced as a pool, and the TCR yield per sample differed mostly because of small variations in library volumes within the pool. This study followed changes in the peripheral blood TCR repertoire in vivo during primary and secondary sensitization of alopecia patients to the hapten diphenylcyclopropenone (DPC). Blood was sampled from patients pre-sensitization (week 0) and at 2, 6 and about 24 weeks after DPC sensitization. Blood for TCR sequencing was provided by twenty-nine alopecia patients at one to four time points (pre-sensitization, 2, 6 and 24 weeks).

Germline trimming amounts to 1 base on V and 5 bases on J, with 6 as the count of junction bases outside the gene matches. CDR1 and CDR2, looked up from the germline V gene, are MGHRA and YSYEKL. The CDR3 covers 15 residues, taking in both the cysteine and the phenylalanine. Just CDR3 DNA is preserved here, 45 bases in frame from base 1. The time point label, as the study defines it: patch test 1, 2 weeks after DPC sensitization. What this sample's treatment or condition label stands for: therapeutic diphenylcyclopropenone sensitization with weekly scalp DPC. At every patch-test visit, the blood draw took place before the patch test was put on. Patients were considered eligible if aged 18 to 70, diagnosed with alopecia and deemed suitable for DPC therapy, and patients were excluded if pregnant. Total RNA was extracted from unfractionated whole blood collected in Tempus Blood RNA tubes. This clonotype turned up a few times. No antigen is known for it. Nothing much larger sits one base from this clone, and base qualities are not available.

The study at large found these results: Significantly more large CDR3 similarity clusters were formed by expanded TCRs than by pre-sensitization or healthy control sets, consistent with antigen-driven responses. After repeated subsampling, changes were observed in the strength of the expansion versus patch-test correlation and in the threshold at which the correlation became significant. A positive correlation was found between the number of PT1 expanded TCRs and patch test score, with significance reached at thresholds 8, 16 and 32 but not 4. No change with DPC sensitization was found in the number of TCRs above 1 in 1000 frequency, and no evidence of global repertoire structure alterations was found. Because all patients had alopecia, a presumed autoimmune disease, the immune response of the patients might differ from that of healthy individuals.

Libraries came from RACE. Sequencing took place on a NextSeq 500. During library preparation, unique molecular identifiers were attached to individual cDNA molecules so that TCRs could be counted quantitatively and reproducibly. Both TCR alpha and TCR beta chains were sequenced from each blood RNA sample. The paper's data handling went like this. Samples had a median of roughly 99,000 TCRs, with a range from roughly 20,000 to 700,000. The Decombinator software suite was used to annotate the V, J and CDR3 of the TCR reads. Every sample was subsampled to the same number of TCRs (28,000) for the PS versus PT1 abundance plots. Expanded TCRs were defined as absent before sensitization and observed at least eight times at the 2-week time point. TCRdb ran its own pipeline on the public reads, namely fastp trimming at Q25 and MiXCR clone calling, and kept in-frame beta chains. Rows are unified per CDR3 protein, each entry keeping the most common DNA and genes. The V and J calls and clone size are TCRdb's, not the authors'. The sample yields under 450,000 distinct CDR3 sequences; roughly 4.8% were counted once. Jointly, the top ten make up over 2% of the sample.

The sample in question was whole blood, obtained in connection with sensitization to the hapten diphenylcyclopropenone (DPC). The chain links TRBV4-1 with TRBJ2-7; TRBD1 matches 9 bases in the middle. The clonotype was recovered from a woman aged 45-60 years with alopecia areata. Some clones in this sample may be carry-over from other donors' samples. At the DNA level, the sequence is TGCGCCAGCAGCCAAGTGGGGACAGGGACCCACGAGCAGTACTTC. Its coded protein is CASSQVGTGTHEQYF.